A selection of T cell receptor beta chains follows, all from one sample in a study of OX40 agonist ivuxolimab in advanced cancers. TCRdb keeps only in-frame clones here, not all; method: immunoSEQ multiplex PCR. The top ten clones hold 2% to 2.5% of a sample with about 67,000 clones, roughly 85% of them seen once. The starting material was CD4+ or CD8+ T cells sorted from blood, obtained in a trial of the OX40 agonist ivuxolimab. The receptor source for this set is an adult with an advanced solid tumor such as melanoma, head and neck, liver or kidney cancer. CDR3s include the opening cysteine and the closing phenylalanine or tryptophan. A clone size is listed for some rows: how often the clone was seen (once, few, many), or a class if it is expanded.

j_gene,abundance,v_gene,CDR3aa
TRBJ2-5,.,TRBV4-2,CASRQSGDAGETQYF
TRBJ2-5,.,TRBV5-1,CASSLASSVEQETQYF
TRBJ1-5,.,TRBV4-2,CASSQVSSGVANQPQHF
TRBJ2-5,.,TRBV29-1,CSVEVFKETQYF
TRBJ2-1,.,TRBV7-2,CASSFRVGEQFF
TRBJ1-2,.,TRBV9,CASSVDGQGASGYTF
TRBJ2-3,.,TRBV6-1,CASSDGVVDTQYF
TRBJ1-2,.,TRBV28,CASNAPGFDGYTF
TRBJ2-7,.,TRBV6-5,CASSPSGTRHEQYF
TRBJ2-3,.,TRBV6-4,CASSDKFRTDTQYF
TRBJ2-5,.,TRBV5-1,CASSLGQGAETQYF
TRBJ2-1,few,TRBV2,CASPTGEGYNEQFF
TRBJ2-7,few,TRBV7-3,CASSHRNRVSPYEQYF
TRBJ1-2,.,TRBV6-1,CASSEGWQGYGYTF
TRBJ1-4,.,TRBV4-3,CASSQGQVNEKLFF
TRBJ2-7,.,TRBV19,CASSSAGSLGEQYF
TRBJ2-1,.,TRBV6-6,CASSSPTSVGGDEQFF
TRBJ2-1,.,TRBV27,CASSLRAGEGNEQFF
TRBJ2-7,.,TRBV2,CASLLAGEIYEQYF
TRBJ2-7,.,TRBV11-2,CASSLLRTSHEQYF
TRBJ1-5,.,TRBV6-4,CASKTTPLRDQPQHF
TRBJ2-3,.,TRBV4-2,CASSQDFSGASTDTQYF
TRBJ1-2,.,TRBV10-2,CASSSGNYGYTF
TRBJ2-7,.,TRBV7-2,CASSTGLAGGGIYEQYF
TRBJ1-2,once,TRBV10-3,CAISERPTDYGYTF
TRBJ2-1,.,TRBV7-2,CASSLELAGGNEQFF
TRBJ2-2,once,TRBV29-1,CSGGISKGPPAGGSGNTGELFF
TRBJ2-1,.,TRBV7-2,CASSSLAGGQYNEQFF